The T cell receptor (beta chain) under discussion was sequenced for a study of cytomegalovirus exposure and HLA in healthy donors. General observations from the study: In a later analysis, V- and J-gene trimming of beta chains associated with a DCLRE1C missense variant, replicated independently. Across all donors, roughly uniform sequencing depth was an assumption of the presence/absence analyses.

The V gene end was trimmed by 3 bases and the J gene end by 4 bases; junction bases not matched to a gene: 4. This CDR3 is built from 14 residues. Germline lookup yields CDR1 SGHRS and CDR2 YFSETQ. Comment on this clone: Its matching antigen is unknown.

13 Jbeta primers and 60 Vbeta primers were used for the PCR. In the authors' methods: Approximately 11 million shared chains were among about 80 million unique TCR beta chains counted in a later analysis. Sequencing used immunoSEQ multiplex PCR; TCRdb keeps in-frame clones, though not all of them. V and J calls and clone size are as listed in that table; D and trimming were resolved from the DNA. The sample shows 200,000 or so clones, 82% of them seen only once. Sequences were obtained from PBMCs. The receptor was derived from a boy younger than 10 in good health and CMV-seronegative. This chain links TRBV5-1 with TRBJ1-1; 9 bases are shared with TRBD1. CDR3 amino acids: CASSYGTGITEAFF. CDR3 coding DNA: TGCGCCAGCAGCTACGGGACAGGGATCACTGAAGCTTTCTTT.